Listed below are T cell receptor beta chains from one sample, sequenced in a study of T-cell reconstitution after alpha-beta-depleted transplantation in children. TCRdb analysed the PCR reads with MiXCR anew, one entry per CDR3 protein. The profile shows about 600,000 distinct CDR3 sequences, about 23% of them singletons. Material: PBMCs, mostly from graft donor cells, obtained 360 days after TCRalphabeta/CD19-depleted stem cell transplant. The receptors here all came from a boy in the first two years of life who had a stem cell transplant for acute myeloid leukemia, so the T cells may come from the graft donor. CDR3s include the opening cysteine and the closing phenylalanine or tryptophan.

>TRBV6-1|TRBJ1-6
CASRERGNSPLHF
>TRBV4-3|TRBJ2-3
CASSQYPGTQYF
>TRBV9|TRBJ2-3
CASSARLAATDTQYF
>TRBV11-2|TRBJ2-5
CASSLSGVRETQYF
>TRBV5-5|TRBJ1-1
CASSLRQGYTEAFF
>TRBV13|TRBJ2-5
CASSPGLAAYQETQYF
>TRBV28|TRBJ2-1
CASSWEVGGNNEQFF
>TRBV20-1|TRBJ2-3
CSASRTSGEKYF
>TRBV27|TRBJ2-2
CASSFTGTSGVGELFF
>TRBV24-1|TRBJ2-3
CATSEVEVDTQYF
>TRBV20-1|TRBJ1-1
CSARGRGNWDNLNTEAFF
>TRBV6-1|TRBJ2-7
CASGGRVTSPYEQYF
>TRBV28|TRBJ2-1
CATSSEGQTYNEQFF
>TRBV20-1|TRBJ2-7
CSARVQGGSYEQYF
>TRBV10-2|TRBJ1-3
CASSEWGAAGNTIYF
>TRBV27|TRBJ2-7
CASSPQTGWYEQYF
>TRBV27|TRBJ2-5
CASKGSYSGSETQYF
>TRBV11-2|TRBJ1-5
CASSRGGESWQPQHF
>TRBV19|TRBJ2-3
CASSVRTGLLTDTQYF
>TRBV20-1|TRBJ2-3
CSAGGLADTDTQYF
>TRBV20-1|TRBJ2-1
CSALDFPGWEQFF
>TRBV27|TRBJ2-5
CASSQLAGQGRETQYF
>TRBV25-1|TRBJ2-5
CASSESLQAQETQYF
>TRBV20-1|TRBJ2-1
CSAGGGATYNEQFF
>TRBV5-1|TRBJ2-1
CASSPPGTTYNEQFF
>TRBV7-6|TRBJ1-4
CASSLDFGGPNEKLFF
>TRBV28|TRBJ1-2
CASSPSQGWDGYTF
>TRBV20-1|TRBJ2-2
CSASPGTQNTGELFF
>TRBV5-1|TRBJ1-4
CASSPAREDEKLFF
>TRBV29-1|TRBJ1-2
CSVLRGPDGYTF
>TRBV10-2|TRBJ2-2
CARSPTGELFF
>TRBV11-2|TRBJ2-3
CASSLERGGSDTQYF
>TRBV15|TRBJ2-3
CATRERGEEDTQYF
>TRBV6-1|TRBJ2-1
CASSQRGDRGQCEQFF
>TRBV5-1|TRBJ2-6
CASSVANVLTF